This T cell receptor beta chain comes out of a study of cytomegalovirus exposure and HLA in healthy donors. Germline assignment: CDR1 SEHNR and CDR2 FQNEAQ (reference sequence). The V gene lost 0 bases and the J gene lost 1 base, with 17 bases spanning the gap. The CDR3 covers 18 residues. With 60 Vbeta and 13 Jbeta primers, the PCR was carried out. The protocol was immunoSEQ multiplex PCR, while the TCRdb copy is restricted to in-frame clones and leaves out a portion. Among fewer than 250,000 clones listed, about four fifths were seen once. The V gene is TRBV7-9, the J gene TRBJ2-3, with D possibly TRBD2 on 6 matching bases. The sequence was obtained from a man aged 35 to 55 in good health and CMV-seropositive. The sequenced sample consisted of PBMCs. Here the CDR3 reads CASSLALLRDFGTDTQYF. The CDR3 DNA sequence: TGTGCCAGCAGCTTAGCCCTTCTTCGGGACTTCGGCACAGATACGCAGTATTTT.